The rows below give T cell receptor beta chains drawn from one sample of a study of T cell responses to AZD1222 COVID-19 vaccine. This table comes from immunoSEQ multiplex PCR, and its TCRdb copy is limited to in-frame clones, with some not included. The data hold about 100,000 clones, with about 87% observed a single time. The sample in question was peripheral blood, obtained on day 0 of MenACWY control vaccination. The origin of the receptors is an adult in good health. CDR3s include the opening cysteine and the closing phenylalanine or tryptophan. The order of the fields is clone size, D gene, J gene, V gene, CDR3 DNA, CDR3 protein. A D gene is named only where the DNA matches it firmly. Not every row has a clone size; where given, it reads once, few, many or a size class.

clone size: NA
D gene: NA
J gene: TRBJ1-1
V gene: TRBV28
CDR3 DNA: TGTGCCAGCAGTTGGCGCGGGATGAACACTGAAGCTTTCTTT
CDR3 protein: CASSWRGMNTEAFF

clone size: NA
D gene: NA
J gene: TRBJ1-3
V gene: TRBV30
CDR3 DNA: TGTGCCTGGAGAGGAGATCGAAACACCATATATTTT
CDR3 protein: CAWRGDRNTIYF

clone size: NA
D gene: NA
J gene: TRBJ1-1
V gene: TRBV20-1
CDR3 DNA: TGCAGTGCTATCAGACCGAATCTGGCTTTCTTT
CDR3 protein: CSAIRPNLAFF

clone size: NA
D gene: TRBD1
J gene: TRBJ2-1
V gene: TRBV6-5
CDR3 DNA: TGTGCCAGCATCCTATCGAGGGGGCACAATGAGCAGTTCTTC
CDR3 protein: CASILSRGHNEQFF

clone size: NA
D gene: TRBD2
J gene: TRBJ2-7
V gene: TRBV19
CDR3 DNA: TGTGCCAGTAGTTCGTCGACTAGCGGGCCTTCCTACGAGCAGTACTTC
CDR3 protein: CASSSSTSGPSYEQYF

clone size: NA
D gene: NA
J gene: TRBJ2-7
V gene: TRBV12-3/TRBV12-4
CDR3 DNA: TGTGCCAGCAGTTGGACCCCTCGCGAGCAGTACTTC
CDR3 protein: CASSWTPREQYF

clone size: NA
D gene: TRBD1
J gene: TRBJ1-2
V gene: TRBV6-6
CDR3 DNA: TGTGCCAGCAGAGGGACAGGGGGTAGTAGGAACTATGGCTACACCTTC
CDR3 protein: CASRGTGGSRNYGYTF

clone size: once
D gene: TRBD1
J gene: TRBJ1-1
V gene: TRBV6-6
CDR3 DNA: TGTGCCAGCAGTTCCCTCCAGGGGGCGATCACTGAAGCTTTCTTT
CDR3 protein: CASSSLQGAITEAFF

clone size: once
D gene: NA
J gene: TRBJ2-1
V gene: TRBV7-6
CDR3 DNA: TGTGCCAGCAGCTTAGAGAAGCGGGCCTACAATGAGCAGTTCTTC
CDR3 protein: CASSLEKRAYNEQFF

clone size: NA
D gene: NA
J gene: TRBJ1-5
V gene: TRBV29-1
CDR3 DNA: TGCAGCGTTGTTCTTGGAGTGGGCAATCAGCCCCAGCATTTT
CDR3 protein: CSVVLGVGNQPQHF

clone size: NA
D gene: NA
J gene: TRBJ1-1
V gene: TRBV5-6
CDR3 DNA: TGTGCCAGCAGCTTGTGGGGGCCGTCTGAAGCTTTCTTT
CDR3 protein: CASSLWGPSEAFF

clone size: NA
D gene: NA
J gene: TRBJ1-2
V gene: TRBV5-1
CDR3 DNA: TGCGCCAGCAGCCCCGGGACCGCCCCCGGCTACACCTTC
CDR3 protein: CASSPGTAPGYTF

clone size: NA
D gene: TRBD1
J gene: TRBJ1-6
V gene: TRBV28
CDR3 DNA: TGTGCCAGCAGTCCCGGACAGGGAAGGTCACCCCTCCACTTT
CDR3 protein: CASSPGQGRSPLHF

clone size: few
D gene: NA
J gene: TRBJ1-1
V gene: TRBV28
CDR3 DNA: TGTGCCAGCCGGCTTGGCACTGAAGCTTTCTTT
CDR3 protein: CASRLGTEAFF

clone size: NA
D gene: NA
J gene: TRBJ1-1
V gene: TRBV19
CDR3 DNA: TGTGCCAGTAGTATAGAAAGGGACACTGAAGCTTTCTTT
CDR3 protein: CASSIERDTEAFF

clone size: NA
D gene: TRBD2
J gene: TRBJ2-1
V gene: TRBV11-3
CDR3 DNA: TGTGCCAGCAGCTCGACTAGCGGGAACCATGAGCAGTTCTTC
CDR3 protein: CASSSTSGNHEQFF

clone size: NA
D gene: NA
J gene: TRBJ2-1
V gene: TRBV7-2
CDR3 DNA: TGTGCCAGCAGGAGGGGGGATGAGCAGTTCTTC
CDR3 protein: CASRRGDEQFF

clone size: NA
D gene: TRBD1
J gene: TRBJ1-1
V gene: TRBV7-8
CDR3 DNA: TGTGCCAGCAGCTTAGGTTCAGGGGGCTTCACTGAAGCTTTCTTT
CDR3 protein: CASSLGSGGFTEAFF

clone size: NA
D gene: NA
J gene: TRBJ2-3
V gene: TRBV28
CDR3 DNA: TGTGCCAGCAGTTTATCGGCAGATACGCAGTATTTT
CDR3 protein: CASSLSADTQYF

clone size: NA
D gene: TRBD2
J gene: TRBJ2-1
V gene: TRBV28
CDR3 DNA: TGTGCCAGCAGTTCATCCGGACTAGCGGGCGTCTACAATGAGCAGTTCTTC
CDR3 protein: CASSSSGLAGVYNEQFF

clone size: NA
D gene: NA
J gene: TRBJ1-5
V gene: TRBV2
CDR3 DNA: TGTGCCAGCAGTGGGCTCTATCCAGGGACCCAGCCCCAGCATTTT
CDR3 protein: CASSGLYPGTQPQHF

clone size: NA
D gene: NA
J gene: TRBJ2-3
V gene: TRBV4-2
CDR3 DNA: TGTGCCAGCAGCCAAGATCTGCCCTCCCCGACGCAGTATTTT
CDR3 protein: CASSQDLPSPTQYF

clone size: NA
D gene: TRBD1
J gene: TRBJ1-2
V gene: TRBV7-6
CDR3 DNA: TGTGCCAGCAGATCTACAGGGGACTATGGCTACACCTTC
CDR3 protein: CASRSTGDYGYTF

clone size: NA
D gene: TRBD1
J gene: TRBJ2-3
V gene: TRBV6-5
CDR3 DNA: TGTGCCAGCAGTTTGGAACCGACAGGGATCCAAGATACGCAGTATTTT
CDR3 protein: CASSLEPTGIQDTQYF

clone size: NA
D gene: NA
J gene: TRBJ2-1
V gene: TRBV24-1
CDR3 DNA: TGTGCCACCAGTGATTTGGGTGACCGGCCGTTCTTC
CDR3 protein: CATSDLGDRPFF

clone size: NA
D gene: NA
J gene: TRBJ2-2
V gene: TRBV11-2
CDR3 DNA: TGTGCCAGCAGCTTAGCGGGGGGCCTGATTTTT
CDR3 protein: CASSLAGGLIF

clone size: NA
D gene: NA
J gene: TRBJ1-2
V gene: TRBV30
CDR3 DNA: TGTGCCTGGAGTGTACTTCCCTTCGTTGGCTACACCTTC
CDR3 protein: CAWSVLPFVGYTF

clone size: NA
D gene: NA
J gene: TRBJ1-3
V gene: TRBV11-1
CDR3 DNA: TGTGCCAGCGGGGAGGCCACGGCCGCCACCATATATTTT
CDR3 protein: CASGEATAATIYF

clone size: NA
D gene: TRBD1
J gene: TRBJ2-7
V gene: TRBV7-9
CDR3 DNA: TGTGCCAGCAGCTCCCGGGACAGCGCCTACGAGCAGTACTTC
CDR3 protein: CASSSRDSAYEQYF

clone size: NA
D gene: NA
J gene: TRBJ2-5
V gene: TRBV7-9
CDR3 DNA: TGTGCCAGCAGCTTGTCGGATCTCCAAGAGACCCAGTACTTC
CDR3 protein: CASSLSDLQETQYF

clone size: NA
D gene: NA
J gene: TRBJ1-3
V gene: TRBV18
CDR3 DNA: TGTGCCAGCTCACCACGCCTCTCTGGAAACACCATATATTTT
CDR3 protein: CASSPRLSGNTIYF

clone size: NA
D gene: NA
J gene: TRBJ2-7
V gene: TRBV5-4
CDR3 DNA: TGTGCCAGCAGCTCGAAAGCGGGCCCTTACGAGCAGTACTTC
CDR3 protein: CASSSKAGPYEQYF

clone size: NA
D gene: NA
J gene: TRBJ2-7
V gene: TRBV10-3
CDR3 DNA: TGTGCCATCGGGGGGACGGGATCCTACGAGCAGTACTTC
CDR3 protein: CAIGGTGSYEQYF

clone size: NA
D gene: NA
J gene: TRBJ2-2
V gene: TRBV9
CDR3 DNA: TGTGCCAGCAGCGGAGGAGCAGCGAACACCGGGGAGCTGTTTTTT
CDR3 protein: CASSGGAANTGELFF

clone size: once
D gene: TRBD1
J gene: TRBJ1-4
V gene: TRBV4-2
CDR3 DNA: TGTGCCAGCAGCCCCGGACAGGGGGTAGGGGAAAAACTGTTTTTT
CDR3 protein: CASSPGQGVGEKLFF

clone size: NA
D gene: NA
J gene: TRBJ1-4
V gene: TRBV25-1
CDR3 DNA: TGTGCCAGCAGTGTGGGGGGCCTAAATGAAAAACTGTTTTTT
CDR3 protein: CASSVGGLNEKLFF

clone size: NA
D gene: NA
J gene: TRBJ1-5
V gene: TRBV18
CDR3 DNA: TGTGCCAGCTCACAAGCCGGTCTTTATAGCAATCAGCCCCAGCATTTT
CDR3 protein: CASSQAGLYSNQPQHF

clone size: NA
D gene: NA
J gene: TRBJ2-1
V gene: TRBV3-1/TRBV3-2
CDR3 DNA: TGTGCCAGCAGCCAAACCTTGGGTAGAAGCTCCTACAATGAGCAGTTCTTC
CDR3 protein: CASSQTLGRSSYNEQFF

clone size: NA
D gene: NA
J gene: TRBJ2-7
V gene: TRBV12-5
CDR3 DNA: TGTGCTAGTGGTTTGGTATTATTGGCAAAATACGAGCAGTACTTC
CDR3 protein: CASGLVLLAKYEQYF

clone size: NA
D gene: TRBD2
J gene: TRBJ2-2
V gene: TRBV7-8
CDR3 DNA: TGTGCCAGCAGCGCCGGGACTAGCGGGAGGGCCGTCGGGGAGCTGTTTTTT
CDR3 protein: CASSAGTSGRAVGELFF

clone size: NA
D gene: NA
J gene: TRBJ1-2
V gene: TRBV28
CDR3 DNA: TGTGCCAGCAGTTTAGACCGAGGGGGGGGACCCTATGGCTACACCTTC
CDR3 protein: CASSLDRGGGPYGYTF

clone size: NA
D gene: TRBD1
J gene: TRBJ1-1
V gene: TRBV6-6
CDR3 DNA: TGTGCCAGCAGCGACAGGGGGCTGAACACTGAAGCTTTCTTT
CDR3 protein: CASSDRGLNTEAFF

clone size: NA
D gene: TRBD2
J gene: TRBJ2-7
V gene: TRBV28
CDR3 DNA: TGTGCCAGCAGTCCCGGGACTAGCGGGTACTTCTACGAGCAGTACTTC
CDR3 protein: CASSPGTSGYFYEQYF

clone size: NA
D gene: NA
J gene: TRBJ1-5
V gene: TRBV4-1
CDR3 DNA: TGCGCCAGCAGCCAAGAGGGCTCAGGGGCGAATCAGCCCCAGCATTTT
CDR3 protein: CASSQEGSGANQPQHF

clone size: NA
D gene: NA
J gene: TRBJ2-2
V gene: TRBV28
CDR3 DNA: TGTGCCAGCAGTTCCCCGGGACGAGACTCCGGGGAGCTGTTTTTT
CDR3 protein: CASSSPGRDSGELFF

clone size: NA
D gene: NA
J gene: TRBJ1-4
V gene: TRBV18
CDR3 DNA: TGTGCCAGCTCACCCGTTCGGCAGGGAGTTAATGAAAAACTGTTTTTT
CDR3 protein: CASSPVRQGVNEKLFF

clone size: NA
D gene: NA
J gene: TRBJ2-3
V gene: TRBV18
CDR3 DNA: TGTGCCAGCTCACGGACAGATCCTAGCACAGATACGCAGTATTTT
CDR3 protein: CASSRTDPSTDTQYF

clone size: NA
D gene: NA
J gene: TRBJ2-2
V gene: TRBV4-2
CDR3 DNA: TGTGCCAGCAATCATGGGCAGGGGCGTACCGGGGAGCTGTTTTTT
CDR3 protein: CASNHGQGRTGELFF

clone size: NA
D gene: TRBD2
J gene: TRBJ2-3
V gene: TRBV7-8
CDR3 DNA: TGTGCCAGCAGCCTAGCGGGCGGCACAGATACGCAGTATTTT
CDR3 protein: CASSLAGGTDTQYF

clone size: NA
D gene: NA
J gene: TRBJ1-6
V gene: TRBV10-2
CDR3 DNA: TGCGCCAGCAGCGACCCGGGCCTAGGAGGCAATTCACCCCTCCACTTT
CDR3 protein: CASSDPGLGGNSPLHF

clone size: NA
D gene: TRBD2
J gene: TRBJ2-7
V gene: TRBV5-1
CDR3 DNA: TGCGCCAGCAAGGAGGGACTAGCGGGGGGCTACGAGCAGTACTTC
CDR3 protein: CASKEGLAGGYEQYF

clone size: NA
D gene: TRBD2
J gene: TRBJ2-1
V gene: TRBV5-5
CDR3 DNA: TGTGCCAGCAGCTTTACTAGCGCCAGCTCCTACAATGAGCAGTTCTTC
CDR3 protein: CASSFTSASSYNEQFF

clone size: once
D gene: TRBD1
J gene: TRBJ2-2
V gene: TRBV7-2
CDR3 DNA: TGTGCCAGCAGACCACAGGGGTTCGGGGAGCTGTTTTTT
CDR3 protein: CASRPQGFGELFF

clone size: NA
D gene: TRBD1
J gene: TRBJ1-2
V gene: TRBV12-5
CDR3 DNA: TGTGCTAGTGCCCCGAGGGACAGGGATGGCTACACCTTC
CDR3 protein: CASAPRDRDGYTF

clone size: NA
D gene: NA
J gene: TRBJ2-2
V gene: TRBV9
CDR3 DNA: TGTGCCAGCAGCGTAATCACCGGGGAGCTGTTTTTT
CDR3 protein: CASSVITGELFF

clone size: NA
D gene: NA
J gene: TRBJ1-2
V gene: TRBV5-4
CDR3 DNA: TGTGCCAGCACGCAGCCGGGGGGCTTTTATGGCTACACCTTC
CDR3 protein: CASTQPGGFYGYTF

clone size: few
D gene: NA
J gene: TRBJ1-1
V gene: TRBV10-3
CDR3 DNA: TGTGCCATCAGTGTGAGCGGGGGAGTCAGTTTCCGGGTAACGATGAACACTGAAGCTTTCTTT
CDR3 protein: CAISVSGGVSFRVTMNTEAFF

clone size: NA
D gene: NA
J gene: TRBJ2-7
V gene: TRBV7-9
CDR3 DNA: TGTGCCAGCAGCTTAGCAGGTGAGGGAGAGCAGTACTTC
CDR3 protein: CASSLAGEGEQYF

clone size: NA
D gene: NA
J gene: TRBJ1-1
V gene: TRBV24-1
CDR3 DNA: TGTGCCACCAGTGAGGGGGACGGTCGGAACACTGAAGCTTTCTTT
CDR3 protein: CATSEGDGRNTEAFF

clone size: NA
D gene: TRBD2
J gene: TRBJ2-3
V gene: TRBV7-2
CDR3 DNA: TGTGCCAGCAGCTCGTCTAGCGGGGGGGCCGGAGGTACGCAGTATTTT
CDR3 protein: CASSSSSGGAGGTQYF